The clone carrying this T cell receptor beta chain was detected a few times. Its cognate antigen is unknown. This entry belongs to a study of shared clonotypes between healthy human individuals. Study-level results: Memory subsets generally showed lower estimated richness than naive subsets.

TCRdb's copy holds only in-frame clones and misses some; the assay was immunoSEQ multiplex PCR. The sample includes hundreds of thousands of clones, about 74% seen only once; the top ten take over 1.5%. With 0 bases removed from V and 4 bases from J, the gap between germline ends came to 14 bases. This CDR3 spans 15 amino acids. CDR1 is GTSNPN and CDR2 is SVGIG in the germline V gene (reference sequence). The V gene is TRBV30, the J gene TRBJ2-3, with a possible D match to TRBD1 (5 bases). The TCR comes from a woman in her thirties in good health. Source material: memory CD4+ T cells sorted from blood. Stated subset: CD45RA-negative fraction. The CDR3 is CAWSVGQGKADTQYF. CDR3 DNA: TGTGCCTGGAGTGTGGGGCAGGGCAAGGCAGATACGCAGTATTTT. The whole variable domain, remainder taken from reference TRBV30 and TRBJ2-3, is SQTIHQWPATLVQPVGSPLSLECTVEGTSNPNLYWYRQAAGRGLQLLFYSVGIGQISSEVPQNLSASRPQDRQFILSSKKLLLSDSGFYLCAWSVGQGKADTQYFGPGTRLTVL.